What follows are 12 T cell receptor beta chains derived from one specimen sequenced in a study of blood T cell repertoires in COVID-19. This table comes from immunoSEQ multiplex PCR, and its TCRdb copy is limited to in-frame clones, with some not included. The table includes more than 120,000 clones, around 87% detected once. The sample taken for sequencing was peripheral blood. The receptors were sampled from a man between 45 and 60 years old who had recovered from COVID-19.

The V call is TRBV14, the J call TRBJ2-7, with a possible D match to TRBD2 (5 bases). The CDR3 consists of 13 residues. Germline CDR1 reads SGHDN; CDR2 reads FVKESK. Trimming took off 1 base at V and 6 bases at J, with 10 bases between the two ends. The CDR3 loop reads CASSQVVGSEQYF. Written as DNA, the CDR3 is TGTGCCAGCAGCCAAGTTGTGGGGAGCGAGCAGTACTTC.

The J gene is TRBJ2-5, the V gene TRBV7-8; the match to TRBD2 covers 8 bases. The V gene's germline CDR1 is SGHVS and CDR2 FQNEAQ. Trimming cost V 2 bases and J 2 bases; bases outside gene matches: 7. This CDR3 has 16 residues. The CDR3 DNA follows: TGTGCCAGCAGCTTAAGTCCGGGGGGGCTACAAGAGACCCAGTACTTC. Translation: CASSLSPGGLQETQYF.

This chain joins TRBV14 and TRBJ2-1, with TRBD1 identical over 11 bases. The CDR3 has 15 amino acids. Germline V lookup: CDR1 SGHDN, CDR2 FVKESK. V dropped 4 bases and J dropped 2; count of bases not matched to a gene: 1. The CDR3 spells CASSPDRGPYNEQFF. The CDR3 region has the DNA TGTGCCAGCAGCCCGGACAGGGGGCCCTACAATGAGCAGTTCTTC.

This clone has just a few counts. The CDR3 region is CASSQDVKGTGYSTEAFF. The CDR3 DNA reads TGCGCCAGCAGCCAAGATGTAAAAGGGACAGGGTATTCTACTGAAGCTTTCTTT. The chain recombines TRBV4-3 with TRBJ1-1; TRBD1 agrees at 9 bases. With 0 bases clipped from V and 5 bases from J, the junction kept 13 bases outside the gene matches. Germline lookup yields CDR1 LGHNA and CDR2 YSLEER. This CDR3 comprises 18 residues.

The V call is TRBV19, the J call TRBJ2-7, with D maybe TRBD1 (6 bases). The V end was cut by 6 bases, the J end by 0 bases, with 12 bases between. CDR3 size: 14 residues. Germline loops: CDR1 LNHDA, CDR2 SQIVND (reference sequence). CDR3 nucleotides: TGTGCCAGTAGGTCCACAGGGTCCTCCTACGAGCAGTACTTC. Translation gives CASRSTGSSYEQYF.

This clone was seen once. This chain links TRBV7-8 with TRBJ1-1; D not resolved. The CDR3 has 13 amino acids. The germline gives CDR1 SGHVS, CDR2 FQNEAQ. V lost 5 bases and J 1 base, leaving 8 bases between the germline ends. DNA of the CDR3: TGTGCCAGCAGCGCTGGGAGGAACACTGAAGCTTTCTTT. Protein product: CASSAGRNTEAFF.

J is TRBJ1-5 and V is TRBV23-1; 8 nucleotides match TRBD1. TRBV23-1 is given ORF status, its function remaining uncertain. This CDR3 comprises 16 residues. V trimming: 4 bases; J trimming: 4 bases; junction bases outside the gene matches: 9. The CDR3 coding sequence is TGCGCCAGCAGTCGGACGACAGGGGTATTGAATCAGCCCCAGCATTTT. Translation: CASSRTTGVLNQPQHF.

In its sample, this clone was seen a few times. The rearrangement uses TRBV4-2 and TRBJ1-2; possible D gene TRBD1, 5 bases. The germline CDR1 and CDR2 sequences are LGHNA and YNFKEQ. This CDR3 is 15 amino acids long. Trimming took off 0 bases at V and 1 base at J, with 9 bases between the two ends. CDR3 sequence: CASSQDLQDNYGYTF. As DNA, the CDR3 is TGTGCCAGCAGCCAAGACCTACAGGATAACTATGGCTACACCTTC.

V usage is TRBV9 and J usage is TRBJ1-3; D possibly corresponds to TRBD1 (5 bases). The germline V gene encodes CDR1 SGDLS and CDR2 YYNGEE. Trimming cost V 0 bases and J 4 bases, with 14 bases left between them. There are 16 residues in the CDR3. Written as DNA, the CDR3 is TGTGCCAGCAGCGTAGATTCGGGGGTAGCCGGAAACACCATATATTTT. This sequence encodes CASSVDSGVAGNTIYF.

This clone was seen at least ten times. V gene TRBV19 combines with J gene TRBJ1-1, with TRBD1 identical over 8 bases. The germline V gene encodes CDR1 LNHDA and CDR2 SQIVND (reference sequence). V trimming: 6 bases; J trimming: 3 bases; junction bases outside the gene matches: 6. This CDR3 has 14 amino acids. DNA for the CDR3: TGTGCCAGTAGGAAACCAGGGGGCTACACTGAAGCTTTCTTT. Its translation is CASRKPGGYTEAFF.

The V gene is TRBV3-1 (or the pseudogene TRBV3-2), the J gene TRBJ1-2; 9 bases map to TRBD1. Germline V lookup: CDR1 LGHDT, CDR2 YNNKEL (reference sequence). CDR3 length equals 16 residues. The junction had 10 bases not matched to a gene; V was cut back by 2 bases and J by 6 bases. This CDR3 is CASSQTSRTGANGYTF. CDR3 nucleotides: TGTGCCAGCAGCCAAACTTCTAGGACAGGGGCGAATGGCTACACCTTC.

The V call is TRBV4-1, the J call TRBJ2-5; D gene uncertain. CDR3 length equals 14 residues. Between the trimmed V and J ends, which lost 0 bases and 5 bases, there was a span of 10 bases. CDR1 and CDR2 from the germline V gene are MGHRA and YSYEKL. CDR3 residues: CASSQDPEYETQYF. The CDR3 nucleotides read TGCGCCAGCAGCCAAGATCCCGAGTATGAGACCCAGTACTTC.